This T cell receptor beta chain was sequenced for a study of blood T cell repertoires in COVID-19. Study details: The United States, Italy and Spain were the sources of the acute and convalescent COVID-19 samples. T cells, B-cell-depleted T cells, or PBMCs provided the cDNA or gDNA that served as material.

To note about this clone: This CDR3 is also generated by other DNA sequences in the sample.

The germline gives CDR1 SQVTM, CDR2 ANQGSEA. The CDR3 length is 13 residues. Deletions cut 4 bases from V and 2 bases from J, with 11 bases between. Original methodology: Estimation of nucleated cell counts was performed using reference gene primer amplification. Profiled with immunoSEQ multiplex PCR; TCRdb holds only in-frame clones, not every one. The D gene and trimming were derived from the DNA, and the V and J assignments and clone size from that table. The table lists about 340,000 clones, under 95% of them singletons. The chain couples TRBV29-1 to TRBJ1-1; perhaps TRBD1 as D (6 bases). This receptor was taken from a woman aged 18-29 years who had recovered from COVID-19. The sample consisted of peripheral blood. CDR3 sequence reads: CSVVGGVNTEAFF. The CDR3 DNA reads TGCAGCGTTGTTGGGGGCGTCAACACTGAAGCTTTCTTT.